Sequencing of this T cell receptor (beta chain) was carried out in a study of T cells in women clearing cervical HPV infection. Study in general: Controls gave blood once infection was undetectable; cases at lesion identification.

Study-level results: Cases and controls were distinguished at AUC about 0.79 by richness and V genes.

Comment on this clone: The antigen is not known. Other DNA sequences in the same sample also yield this CDR3.

Repertoires were generated with immunoSEQ multiplex PCR, while TCRdb's copy carries only in-frame clones and drops some. The sample is made up of 25,000 to 35,000 clones, and the top ten hold roughly 17% of it. All donors had a single incident cervical HPV16 infection, not prevalent. The clonotype originates from a woman between 18 and 69 years old with a cervical HPV16 infection that either progressed to CIN3+ or cleared (not recorded which). The sequencing input was blood buffy coat.

The covered CDR3 bases are TGTGCCAGCTCACCGGATGGGACAGGGGTGAAGAATTCACCC. The encoded protein is CASSPDGTGVKNSP. The whole CDR3 sequence reads CASSPDGTGVKNSPLHF. The V call is TRBV18, the J call TRBJ1-6, with 10 bases matching TRBD1. The read ends 3 residues before the CDR3 terminus; that terminus is restored from the germline J gene. CDR1 KGHSH and CDR2 LQKENI come from the germline V gene. J lost 7 bases, V lost 3 bases, and 9 bases had no gene match. There are 17 residues in the CDR3.